The sequence of this TCR beta chain was determined in a study of blood T cell repertoires in COVID-19. CDR1 and CDR2 from the germline V gene are SGHVS and FNYEAQ. With 5 bases removed from V and 2 bases from J, the gap between germline ends came to 10 bases. This CDR3 contains 13 residues. The repertoire was sequenced with immunoSEQ multiplex PCR; TCRdb's copy has only in-frame clones and lacks some. Among fewer than 200,000 clones listed, about four fifths were seen once. Sequencing was carried out using peripheral blood. This TCR derives from a man aged 65 to 85 with active or convalescent COVID-19. V and J are TRBV7-6 and TRBJ2-7; the D gene is possibly TRBD1 (5 bases). Here the CDR3 reads CASSQDRAYEQYF. The CDR3 bases are TGTGCCAGCAGCCAAGACAGAGCCTACGAGCAGTACTTC.